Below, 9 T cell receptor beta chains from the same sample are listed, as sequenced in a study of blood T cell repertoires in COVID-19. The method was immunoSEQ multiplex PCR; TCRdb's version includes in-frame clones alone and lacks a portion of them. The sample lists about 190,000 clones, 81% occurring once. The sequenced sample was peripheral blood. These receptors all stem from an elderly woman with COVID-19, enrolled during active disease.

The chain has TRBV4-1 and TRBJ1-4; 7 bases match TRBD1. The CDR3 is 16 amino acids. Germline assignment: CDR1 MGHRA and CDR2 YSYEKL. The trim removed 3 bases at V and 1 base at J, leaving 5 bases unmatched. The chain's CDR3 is CASSHLTGRTNEKLFF. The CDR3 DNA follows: TGCGCCAGCAGCCATCTGACAGGGCGAACTAATGAAAAACTGTTTTTT.

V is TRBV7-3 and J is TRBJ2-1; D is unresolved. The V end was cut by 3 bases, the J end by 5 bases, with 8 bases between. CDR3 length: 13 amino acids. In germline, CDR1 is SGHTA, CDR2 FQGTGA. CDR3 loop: CASSLSLNNEQFF. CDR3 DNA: TGTGCCAGCAGCTTGAGCCTTAACAATGAGCAGTTCTTC.

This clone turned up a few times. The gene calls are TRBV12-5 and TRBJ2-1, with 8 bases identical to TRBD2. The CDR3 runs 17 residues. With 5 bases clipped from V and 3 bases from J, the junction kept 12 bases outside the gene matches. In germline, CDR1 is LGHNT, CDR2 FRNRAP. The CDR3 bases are TGTGCTAGTGGTCCCACTAAGCGGGGGCCCTTCTACAATGAGCAGTTCTTC. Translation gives CASGPTKRGPFYNEQFF.

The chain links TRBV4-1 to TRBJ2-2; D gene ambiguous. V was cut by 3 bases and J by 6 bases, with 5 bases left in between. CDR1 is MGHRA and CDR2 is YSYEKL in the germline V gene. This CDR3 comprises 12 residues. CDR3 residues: CASSQIAGELFF. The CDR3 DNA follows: TGCGCCAGCAGCCAGATAGCCGGGGAGCTGTTTTTT.

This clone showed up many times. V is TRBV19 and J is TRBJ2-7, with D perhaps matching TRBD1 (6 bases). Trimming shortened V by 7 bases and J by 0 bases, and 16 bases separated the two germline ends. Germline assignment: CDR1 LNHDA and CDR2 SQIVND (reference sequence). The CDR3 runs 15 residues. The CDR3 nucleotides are TGTGCCAGTAAGATGGATACAGGGAACTCCTACGAGCAGTACTTC. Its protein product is CASKMDTGNSYEQYF.

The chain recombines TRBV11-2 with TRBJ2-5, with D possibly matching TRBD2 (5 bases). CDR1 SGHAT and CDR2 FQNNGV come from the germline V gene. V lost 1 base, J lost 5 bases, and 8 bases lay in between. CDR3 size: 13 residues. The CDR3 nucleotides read TGTGCCAGCAGCTTAGCCGGGATGGAGACCCAGTACTTC. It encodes CASSLAGMETQYF.

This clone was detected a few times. Here the CDR3 DNA reads TGTGCCAGCAGCCCCCTGGACAGTAGGAATTCACCCCTCCACTTT. It yields the protein CASSPLDSRNSPLHF. The genes are TRBV2 and TRBJ1-6; TRBD1 is a possible D gene (6 bases). Germline V gives CDR1 SNHLY, CDR2 FYNNEI. The CDR3 sequence is 15 residues long. Trimming left V 6 bases short and J 7 bases short, with 16 bases between.

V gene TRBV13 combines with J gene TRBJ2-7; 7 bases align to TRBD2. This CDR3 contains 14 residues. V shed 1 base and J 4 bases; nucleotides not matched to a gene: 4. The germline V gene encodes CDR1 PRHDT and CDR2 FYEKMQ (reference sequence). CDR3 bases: TGTGCCAGCAGCTTAGTGCGCGGGAGATACGAGCAGTACTTC. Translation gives CASSLVRGRYEQYF.

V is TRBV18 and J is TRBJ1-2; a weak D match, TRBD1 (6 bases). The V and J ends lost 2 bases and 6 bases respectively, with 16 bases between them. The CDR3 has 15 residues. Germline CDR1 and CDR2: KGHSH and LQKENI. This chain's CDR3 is CASSPSSQGGHGYTF. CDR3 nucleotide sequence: TGTGCCAGCTCACCAAGCTCACAGGGAGGGCATGGCTACACCTTC.